The 11 T cell receptor beta chains below all came from one sample that was sequenced in a study of T cell clonality in common variable immunodeficiency. Findings and limits, study-wide: In common variable immunodeficiency, TCR beta chains reportedly carried fewer deletions and N-nucleotide insertions.

The antigens for these receptors are not known. Profiling relied on immunoSEQ multiplex PCR, and the TCRdb table lists in-frame clones only, not all of them. Listed for the sample are 15,000 to 20,000 clones, none seen a single time. Input material: peripheral blood mononuclear cells. The receptors stem from a human donor with common variable immunodeficiency.

The part of the CDR3 DNA that was read is TGCAGCGTCCAACAGGGGACCAATCAGCCC. This translates into CSVQQGTNQP. The entire CDR3 reads CSVQQGTNQPQHF. The rearrangement links TRBV29-1 to TRBJ1-5, with TRBD1 matching 7 bases. The read halts 3 residues ahead of the CDR3 end, with the missing end drawn from the germline J gene. After removal of 6 bases from V and 3 bases from J, the junction contained 5 bases not matched to a gene. The germline V gene has CDR1 SQVTM and CDR2 ANQGSEA. The CDR3 covers 13 residues.

This clone was observed a few times. The read terminates 3 residues ahead of where the CDR3 ends, so the germline J gene completes it. The J gene is TRBJ2-2, the V gene TRBV19; 12 nucleotides agree with TRBD1. The CDR3 is 15 residues long. Per germline, CDR1 LNHDA and CDR2 SQIVND (reference sequence). V shed 7 bases, J shed 7 bases, and the junction held 7 bases outside the gene matches. This CDR3 reads CASIGDRGRVGELFF. Partial CDR3 DNA: TGTGCCAGTATCGGGGACAGGGGGCGCGTCGGGGAG.

Ten or more counts support this clone. The covered CDR3 bases are TGCGCCAGCAGTCTCAGCTCCAGGACAGACGCTGAAAAA. Residues: CASSLSSRTDAEK. The CDR3 as a whole reads CASSLSSRTDAEKLFF. The chain links TRBV23-1 to TRBJ1-4, with a tentative D call TRBD1 (6 bases). The DNA ends 3 residues before the CDR3 does, and the rest of the CDR3 is filled in from the germline J gene. TRBV23-1 is designated an ORF whose function remains uncertain. The CDR3 totals 16 residues. The V gene lost 4 bases and the J gene lost 7 bases, with 19 bases spanning the gap.

This clone was counted at least ten times. The CDR3 end is not reached by the read, which stops 3 residues before it; the germline J gene fills it in. This rearrangement joins TRBV6-2 or TRBV6-3 to TRBJ2-5; no reliable D call. Trimming cost V 4 bases and J 4 bases, with 7 bases left between them. Germline CDR1 reads MNHEY; CDR2 reads SVGEGT. This CDR3 spans 12 amino acids. CDR3 DNA, as far as it was read: TGTGCCAGCAGTTCATACGGAGAGACC. It specifies CASSSYGET. In full, the CDR3 is CASSSYGETQYF.

The sample holds many counts of this clone. The CDR3 goes on 3 residues after the read ends, and that part is filled in from the germline J gene. The chain is built from TRBV7-3 and TRBJ2-5; D might be TRBD1 (6 bases). The V end was cut by 1 base, the J end by 1 base, with 10 bases between. CDR3 length: 15 residues. The V gene's germline CDR1 is SGHTA and CDR2 FQGTGA. The CDR3 bases that were read are TGTGCCAGCAGCTTAATAGGGGACACCCAAGAGACC. It yields the protein CASSLIGDTQET. The whole CDR3 sequence is CASSLIGDTQETQYF.

In the case of this clone: This may arise from a read error, as a much more abundant clone is one base away. The read gets to within 3 residues of the CDR3 end, and the germline J gene fills in the rest. The chain uses TRBV18 and TRBJ2-1, with a tentative D call TRBD2 (6 bases). This CDR3 has 16 amino acids. Trimming took off 6 bases at V and 2 bases at J, with 17 bases between the two ends. Germline V gene data show CDR1 as KGHSH and CDR2 as LQKENI. CDR3 sequence: CASSLVGGIPYNEQFF. Partial CDR3 DNA: TGTGCCAGCTCTCTCGTGGGGGGTATTCCCTACAATGAG.

Regarding this clone: The read finishes 3 residues shy of the CDR3 end, and the germline J gene is used to complete it. The chain uses TRBV7-8 and TRBJ2-1; either TRBD1 or TRBD2 may supply D (6 bases each). Trimming removed 8 bases from V and 6 bases from J, with 14 bases in between. Germline CDR1 SGHVS, CDR2 FQNEAQ. The CDR3 covers 13 residues. The CDR3 loop reads CASGRDNSNEQFF. The sequenced CDR3 bases are TGTGCCAGCGGGCGGGACAATTCCAATGAG.

Concerning this clone itself: The read terminates 3 residues ahead of where the CDR3 ends, so the germline J gene completes it. This sequence joins TRBV5-1 and TRBJ2-7; 13 bases are a match to TRBD2. This CDR3 region has 16 residues. The V and J ends lost 0 bases and 4 bases, in that order; junction bases with no gene match: 4. Germline V gene lookup returns CDR1 SGHRS and CDR2 YFSETQ. The CDR3 loop reads CASSLGLAGGGYEQYF. The covered CDR3 bases are TGCGCCAGCAGCTTGGGACTAGCGGGAGGTGGGTACGAG.

The sample holds many counts of this clone. The CDR3 end is not reached by the read, which stops 3 residues before it; the germline J gene fills it in. The V gene is TRBV12-3 or TRBV12-4, the J gene TRBJ1-2; D is uncertain. The CDR3 has 14 residues. The V end was cut by 0 bases, the J end by 4 bases, with 9 bases between. The DNA read from the CDR3 is TGTGCCAGCAGTTTAGCAGGGCTCCGCTATGGC. This translates into CASSLAGLRYG. The CDR3 reads in full as CASSLAGLRYGYTF.

This clone was seen repeatedly, ten times or more. The CDR3 extends 3 residues past the end of the read, so its final part is completed from the germline J gene. V is TRBV20-1 and J is TRBJ2-2; 8 bases are shared with TRBD1. V was clipped by 6 bases and J by 0 bases; unmatched bases: 9. The CDR3 runs to 16 residues. Germline CDR1 reads DFQATT; CDR2 reads SNEGSKA (reference sequence). CDR3 sequence: CSANDRGQTNTGELFF. The CDR3 bases that were read are TGCAGTGCAAACGACAGGGGACAGACGAACACCGGGGAG.

At least ten counts were recorded for this clone. The observed sequence ends 3 residues before the CDR3 terminus, with the missing tail filled in from the germline J gene. The V call is TRBV29-1, the J call TRBJ1-1; the match to TRBD1 covers 9 bases. The CDR3 is 10 residues long. Germline lookup yields CDR1 SQVTM and CDR2 ANQGSEA. The CDR3 is CSAGQGFAFF. Incomplete CDR3 DNA: TGCAGCGCTGGACAGGGGTTC.